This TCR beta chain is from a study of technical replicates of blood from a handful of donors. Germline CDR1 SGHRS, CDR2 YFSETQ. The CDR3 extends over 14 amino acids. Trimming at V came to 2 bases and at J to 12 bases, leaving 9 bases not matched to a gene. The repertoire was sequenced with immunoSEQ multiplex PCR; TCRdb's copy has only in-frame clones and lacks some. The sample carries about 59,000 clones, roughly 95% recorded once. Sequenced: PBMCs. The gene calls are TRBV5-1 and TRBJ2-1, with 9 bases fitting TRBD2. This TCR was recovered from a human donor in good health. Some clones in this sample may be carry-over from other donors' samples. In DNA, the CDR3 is TGCGCCAGCAGCTTACTTGCGGGAGGGCCTTGGCAGTTCTTC. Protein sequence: CASSLLAGGPWQFF.